These 15 T cell receptor beta chains share one sample of origin, sequenced in a study of blood T cells in healthy people across ages. A J-beta primer mix and a sample-barcoded 5' primer were used in a second PCR of about 6 to 12 cycles. MiXCR was run by TCRdb on the 5' RACE reads, yielding one entry per CDR3 protein. The sample lists about 750,000 distinct CDR3 sequences; about 55% were seen once. Material: blood. These receptors were collected from a man older than 75 in good health.

The CDR3 DNA sequence: TGTGCCAGCAGCCCACCGAGACTGAGGGCTAATGAAAAACTGTTTTTT. This translates into CASSPPRLRANEKLFF. The V call is TRBV7-2, the J call TRBJ1-4; no clear D gene. V was pared by 5 bases and J by 3 bases, with 16 bases between. The germline V gene has CDR1 SGHTA and CDR2 FQGNSA. The CDR3 consists of 16 residues. Filled out from reference TRBV7-2 and TRBJ1-4, the complete variable domain reads GAGVSQSPSNKVTEKGKDVELRCDPISGHTALYWYRQSLGQGLEFLIYFQGNSAPDKSGLPSDRFSAERTGGSVSTLTIQRTQQEDSAVYLCASSPPRLRANEKLFFGSGTQLSVL.

This chain joins TRBV27 and TRBJ2-3; 9 positions match TRBD2. The CDR3 runs to 14 residues. Per germline, CDR1 MNHEY and CDR2 SMNVEV (reference sequence). V lost 5 bases to trimming and J lost 4 bases; unmatched junction nucleotides: 4. DNA for the CDR3: TGTGCCAGCAGTACCATAGCGGGGGCAGATACGCAGTATTTT. Translation gives CASSTIAGADTQYF.

V and J are TRBV5-4 and TRBJ1-2, with D possibly matching TRBD1 (6 bases). This CDR3 is 16 amino acids long. The germline V gene encodes CDR1 SGHNT and CDR2 YYREEE (reference sequence). With 3 bases removed from V and 4 bases from J, the gap between germline ends came to 19 bases. The CDR3 DNA follows: TGTGCCAGCAGCTCCAGGGGAACAGGGTACGGCTATGGCTACACCTTC. This sequence encodes CASSSRGTGYGYGYTF. The variable domain in full, with the rest retrieved from reference TRBV5-4 and TRBJ1-2, is ETGVTQSPTHLIKTRGQQVTLRCSSQSGHNTVSWYQQALGQGPQFIFQYYREEENGRGNFPPRFSGLQFPNYSSELNVNALELDDSALYLCASSSRGTGYGYGYTFGSGTRLTVV.

This clonotype turned up a few times. The gene calls are TRBV7-9 and TRBJ2-4; tentatively, D is TRBD1 (5 bases). V was clipped by 1 base and J by 0 bases, with 19 bases between them. The CDR3 has 19 residues. The germline gives CDR1 SEHNR, CDR2 FQNEAQ (reference sequence). DNA for the CDR3: TGTGCCAGCAGCTTAGTTTCGGTCAGGGCTGGGGTAGCCAAAAACATTCAGTACTTC. Its translation: CASSLVSVRAGVAKNIQYF.

Only one count was recorded for this clonotype. The rearrangement joins TRBV10-3 to TRBJ1-5; D perhaps matches TRBD1 (5 bases). Deletions cut 3 bases from V and 2 bases from J, with 8 bases between. This CDR3 has 14 residues. Per the germline V gene, CDR1 is ENHRY and CDR2 is SYGVKD. The CDR3 nucleotides read TGTGCCATCAGTGAACAGGTTGGCAATCAGCCCCAGCATTTT. Translating it yields CAISEQVGNQPQHF.

Only a few counts were recorded for this clonotype. The chain is built from TRBV27 and TRBJ2-6, with 10 bases fitting TRBD1. The CDR3 sequence is 17 residues long. With 10 bases clipped from V and 1 base from J, the junction kept 10 bases outside the gene matches. Germline V gene lookup returns CDR1 MNHEY and CDR2 SMNVEV (reference sequence). The CDR3 loop reads CATRRQGALSGANVLTF. The CDR3 bases are TGTGCCACCCGAAGACAGGGGGCATTATCTGGGGCCAACGTCCTGACTTTC.

V is TRBV2 and J is TRBJ2-7; possibly TRBD2 for D (6 bases). The end of the DNA is better explained by TRBJ2-1, so the J call may be wrong. The CDR3 sequence is 13 residues long. Germline CDR1 SNHLY, CDR2 FYNNEI. CDR3 nucleotide sequence: TGTGCCAGCAGCTGGACTACGTTTGGTGAGCAGTTCTTC. As protein: CASSWTTFGEQFF.

J is TRBJ2-4 and V is TRBV24-1; tentatively, D is TRBD1 (6 bases). The J call may be mistaken, given a closer DNA end match to TRBJ2-7. The CDR3 runs 13 residues. Germline V gives CDR1 KGHDR, CDR2 SFDVKD. CDR3 sequence (DNA): TGTGCCACCAGTGCGGCAGGGGCCTACGAGCAGTACTTC. Its protein product is CATSAAGAYEQYF.

This clonotype was detected only a few times. V gene TRBV6-2 or TRBV6-3 combines with J gene TRBJ2-7; TRBD1 is a possible D gene (5 bases). The CDR3 loop spans 15 amino acids. Per the germline V gene, CDR1 is MNHEY and CDR2 is SVGEGT. V lost 0 bases, J lost 3 bases, and 12 bases lay in between. For the CDR3, the DNA is TGTGCCAGCAGTTACTCGAGCCAGGGTGACTACGAGCAGTACTTC. This sequence encodes CASSYSSQGDYEQYF.

This clonotype was detected only a few times. The CDR3 region has the DNA TGTGCCAGCAGCGTAGATAGCGGGAGACCCTACGAGCAGTACTTC. This gives the protein CASSVDSGRPYEQYF. The chain links TRBV9 to TRBJ2-7; 9 bases line up with TRBD2. Per the germline V gene, CDR1 is SGDLS and CDR2 is YYNGEE. The trim removed 0 bases at V and 2 bases at J, leaving 3 bases unmatched. The CDR3 is made up of 15 amino acids. The full variable domain, rest sourced from reference TRBV9 and TRBJ2-7, is DSGVTQTPKHLITATGQRVTLRCSPRSGDLSVYWYQQSLDQGLQFLIQYYNGEERAKGNILERFSAQQFPDLHSELNLSSLELGDSALYFCASSVDSGRPYEQYFGPGTRLTVT.

J is TRBJ2-5 and V is TRBV6-1, with 7 bases matching TRBD1. After removal of 3 bases from V and 5 bases from J, the junction contained 9 bases not matched to a gene. In germline, CDR1 is MNHNS, CDR2 SASEGT. This CDR3 spans 15 amino acids. The CDR3 DNA is TGTGCCAGCAGTGACGGCCCCGACAGGGTGGAGACCCAGTACTTC. This codes for CASSDGPDRVETQYF.

The CDR3 sequence is CASSSRLAVWSYNEQFF. DNA for the CDR3: TGTGCCAGCAGTTCCCGCCTAGCCGTATGGTCCTACAATGAGCAGTTCTTC. This rearrangement joins TRBV12-3 or TRBV12-4 to TRBJ2-1; a possible D gene is TRBD2 (5 bases). The V end lost 4 bases, the J end lost 1 base, and 17 bases lay between the germline ends. The CDR3 has 17 amino acids.

The chain uses TRBV20-1 and TRBJ1-1; D gene uncertain. The CDR3 contains 13 residues. The germline gives CDR1 DFQATT, CDR2 SNEGSKA (reference sequence). Trimming removed 3 bases at V and 5 bases at J, with 13 bases between. In nucleotides, the CDR3 is TGCAGTGCTAGTCGGATTCTGGGGACTGAAGCTTTCTTT. Amino acid sequence: CSASRILGTEAFF.

The rearrangement uses TRBV4-2 and TRBJ2-4; 10 bases match TRBD1. The CDR3 has 17 residues. Trimming removed 0 bases from V and 5 bases from J; junction bases left unmatched: 7. Germline CDR1 and CDR2: LGHNA and YNFKEQ. This chain's CDR3 is CASSQERGQGIQNIQYF. The CDR3 DNA follows: TGTGCCAGCAGCCAAGAGCGGGGACAGGGGATCCAAAACATTCAGTACTTC.

This clonotype was observed a few times. The rearrangement links TRBV10-2 to TRBJ1-2; TRBD1 matches 8 bases. This CDR3 is 16 amino acids long. Trimming removed 6 bases from V and 8 bases from J; junction bases left unmatched: 17. Germline V gene lookup returns CDR1 WSHSY and CDR2 SAAADI. The CDR3 sequence is CASRQTRTGTFGGYTF. The CDR3 DNA reads as TGCGCCAGCAGACAAACACGGACAGGGACCTTTGGCGGCTACACCTTC.